The 9 T cell receptor beta chains given below trace back to one sample, sequenced in a study of cytomegalovirus exposure and HLA in healthy donors. With 60 Vbeta and 13 Jbeta primers, the PCR was carried out. TCRdb's copy holds only in-frame clones and misses some; the assay was immunoSEQ multiplex PCR. Among 210,000 or so clones, around four fifths were seen once, and the ten largest hold under 0.85%. The sequencing sample was made of PBMCs. These receptor sequences come from a boy younger than 10 in good health and CMV-seronegative.

This clone showed up just a few times. The rearrangement uses TRBV6-1 and TRBJ2-7; 7 bases are a match to TRBD1. V lost 2 bases to trimming and J lost 1 base; unmatched junction nucleotides: 5. CDR1 and CDR2 from the germline V gene are MNHNS and SASEGT. There are 15 residues in the CDR3. In nucleotides, the CDR3 is TGTGCCAGCAGTGAATTGCGGACAGGATCCTACGAGCAGTACTTC. Protein sequence: CASSELRTGSYEQYF.

The CDR3 DNA follows: TGTGCCTGGAGCCTAGGGGGGGGAATCTACAATGAGCAGTTCTTC. The encoded protein is CAWSLGGGIYNEQFF. This chain connects TRBV30 to TRBJ2-1, with TRBD2 as a possible D gene (7 bases). Between the trimmed V and J ends, which lost 3 bases and 3 bases, there was a span of 15 bases. The CDR3 sequence is 15 residues long. Germline CDR1 GTSNPN, CDR2 SVGIG (reference sequence).

This clone has only one observation. The genes are TRBV29-1 and TRBJ2-5; TRBD2 matches at 7 bases. J lost 5 bases, V lost 4 bases, and 7 bases had no gene match. The CDR3 is made up of 13 amino acids. Germline lookup yields CDR1 SQVTM and CDR2 ANQGSEA. The CDR3 reads CSVARLAAETQYF. CDR3 in DNA: TGCAGCGTTGCAAGACTAGCCGCGGAGACCCAGTACTTC. Full variable domain (outside the CDR3, taken from reference TRBV29-1 and TRBJ2-5): SAVISQKPSRDICQRGTSLTIQCQVDSQVTMMFWYRQQPGQSLTLIATANQGSEATYESGFVIDKFPISRPNLTFSTLTVSNMSPEDSSIYLCSVARLAAETQYFGPGTRLLVL.

This clone was found a few times. The V and J genes are TRBV5-6 and TRBJ1-2, with 10 bases lining up with TRBD1. Germline CDR1 is SGHDT and CDR2 is YYEEEE. This CDR3 has 15 amino acids. Trimming at V came to 3 bases and at J to 2 bases, leaving 4 bases not matched to a gene. The CDR3 is CASSSGTGENYGYTF. In DNA, the CDR3 is TGTGCCAGCAGCTCAGGGACAGGGGAAAACTATGGCTACACCTTC.

The V gene is TRBV6-5, the J gene TRBJ2-7; 8 nucleotides align to TRBD1. Germline CDR1 reads MNHEY; CDR2 reads SVGAGI. This CDR3 is built from 15 residues. Unmatched junction bases numbered 11, after V lost 8 bases and J lost 2 bases. CDR3 amino acids: CASARGQVVPYEQYF. DNA for the CDR3: TGTGCCAGCGCCAGGGGACAGGTGGTTCCCTACGAGCAGTACTTC.

This chain uses TRBV5-1 with TRBJ1-2, with D uncertain. Germline loops: CDR1 SGHRS, CDR2 YFSETQ. This CDR3 region has 15 residues. Between the trimmed V and J ends, which lost 1 base and 0 bases, there was a span of 10 bases. The CDR3 sequence is CASSLSDGANYGYTF. The CDR3 nucleotides are TGCGCCAGCAGCTTGTCAGACGGAGCTAACTATGGCTACACCTTC.

The V call is TRBV5-1, the J call TRBJ2-7; D might be TRBD1 (5 bases). V was clipped by 2 bases and J by 3 bases, with 12 bases between them. Germline CDR1 is SGHRS and CDR2 is YFSETQ. The CDR3 is made up of 14 amino acids. CDR3 amino acids: CASSFSRESYEQYF. For the CDR3, the DNA is TGCGCCAGCAGCTTTAGCAGGGAAAGCTACGAGCAGTACTTC.

The rearrangement links TRBV9 to TRBJ1-2, with D tentatively TRBD1 (5 bases). The CDR3 is made up of 13 amino acids. V dropped 4 bases and J dropped 7 bases, with 14 bases sitting between them. Germline V CDR1 and CDR2: SGDLS, YYNGEE. CDR3 sequence (DNA): TGTGCCAGCAGCCCATACCAGGGTGCTGGCTACACCTTC. It specifies CASSPYQGAGYTF. Variable domain in full (rest from reference TRBV9 and TRBJ1-2): DSGVTQTPKHLITATGQRVTLRCSPRSGDLSVYWYQQSLDQGLQFLIQYYNGEERAKGNILERFSAQQFPDLHSELNLSSLELGDSALYFCASSPYQGAGYTFGSGTRLTVV.

The rearrangement uses TRBV7-9 and TRBJ1-5, with TRBD1 as a possible D gene (5 bases). This CDR3 contains 19 residues. V lost 6 bases and J 0 bases, leaving 24 bases between the germline ends. Looked up from germline, CDR1 is SEHNR and CDR2 is FQNEAQ (reference sequence). CDR3 DNA sequence: TGTGCCAGCAGTTCTCACATCGGACCAGGGCTTTATAGCAATCAGCCCCAGCATTTT. It translates to CASSSHIGPGLYSNQPQHF.